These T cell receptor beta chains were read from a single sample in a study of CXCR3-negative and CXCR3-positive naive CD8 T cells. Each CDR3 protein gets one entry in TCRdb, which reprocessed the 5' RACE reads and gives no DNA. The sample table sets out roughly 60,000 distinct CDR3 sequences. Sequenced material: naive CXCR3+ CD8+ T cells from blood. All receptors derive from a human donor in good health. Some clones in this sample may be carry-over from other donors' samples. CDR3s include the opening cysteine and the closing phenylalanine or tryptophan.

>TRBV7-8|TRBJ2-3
CASSLVQTSTDTQYF
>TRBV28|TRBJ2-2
CASRLPRTGGTGELFF
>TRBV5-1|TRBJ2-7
CASSSTPNPSYEQYF
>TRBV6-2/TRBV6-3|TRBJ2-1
CASSYSDAAVGQFF
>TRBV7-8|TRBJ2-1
CASSSSRSSIHEQFF
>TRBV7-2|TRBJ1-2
CASSLDLMAAYGYTF
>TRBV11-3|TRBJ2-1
CASSPVLAGGGSYNEQFF
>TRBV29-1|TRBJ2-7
CSVEVGNSYEQYF
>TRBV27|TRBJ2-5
CASRDRVYQETQYF
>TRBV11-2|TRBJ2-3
CASSYRGGDTQYF
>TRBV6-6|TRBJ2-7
CASSYLGRFDEQYF
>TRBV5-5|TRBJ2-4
CASSLAVWPAKNIQYF
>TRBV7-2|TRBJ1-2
CASSNPQYGYTF